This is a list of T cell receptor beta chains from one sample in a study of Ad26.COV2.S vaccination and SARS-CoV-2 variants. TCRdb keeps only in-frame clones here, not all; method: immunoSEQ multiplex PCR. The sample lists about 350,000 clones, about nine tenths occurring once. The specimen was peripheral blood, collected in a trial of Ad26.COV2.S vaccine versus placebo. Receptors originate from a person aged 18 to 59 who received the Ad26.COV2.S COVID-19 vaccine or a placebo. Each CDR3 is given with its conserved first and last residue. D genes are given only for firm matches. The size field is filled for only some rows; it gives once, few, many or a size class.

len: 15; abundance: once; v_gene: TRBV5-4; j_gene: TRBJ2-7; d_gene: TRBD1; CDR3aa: CASSRTQGANYEQYF; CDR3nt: TGTGCCAGCAGCCGTACACAGGGGGCGAATTACGAGCAGTACTTC
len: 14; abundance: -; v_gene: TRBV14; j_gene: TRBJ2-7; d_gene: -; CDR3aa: CASSRWSGVYEQYF; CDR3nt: TGTGCCAGCAGCCGCTGGTCGGGGGTCTACGAGCAGTACTTC
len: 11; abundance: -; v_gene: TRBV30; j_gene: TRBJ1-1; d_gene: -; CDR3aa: CAWNENTEAFF; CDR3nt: TGTGCCTGGAACGAGAACACTGAAGCTTTCTTT
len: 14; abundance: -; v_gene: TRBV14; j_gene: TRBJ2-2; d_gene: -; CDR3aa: CASSQGVVTGELFF; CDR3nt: TGTGCCAGCAGCCAAGGAGTGGTAACCGGGGAGCTGTTTTTT
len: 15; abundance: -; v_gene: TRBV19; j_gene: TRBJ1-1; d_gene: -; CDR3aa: CASSVLGVGDTEAFF; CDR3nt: TGTGCCAGTAGTGTCCTCGGGGTCGGGGACACTGAAGCTTTCTTT
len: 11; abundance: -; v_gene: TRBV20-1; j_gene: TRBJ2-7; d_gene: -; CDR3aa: CSASQPYEQYF; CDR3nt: TGCAGTGCTAGCCAGCCCTACGAGCAGTACTTC
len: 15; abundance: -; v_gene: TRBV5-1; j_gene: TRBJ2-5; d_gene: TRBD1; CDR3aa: CASSLPGQQQETQYF; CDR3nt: TGCGCCAGCAGTTTACCGGGACAGCAACAAGAGACCCAGTACTTC
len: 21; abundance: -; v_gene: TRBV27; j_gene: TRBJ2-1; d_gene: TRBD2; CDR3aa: CASSLVTPPLASGRHGNEQFF; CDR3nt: TGTGCCAGCAGTCTGGTTACTCCTCCTTTAGCTAGCGGGAGACATGGCAATGAGCAGTTCTTC
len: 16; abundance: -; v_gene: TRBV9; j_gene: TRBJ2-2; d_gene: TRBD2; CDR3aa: CASSGAGTANTGELFF; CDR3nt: TGTGCCAGCAGCGGAGCGGGGACTGCGAACACCGGGGAGCTGTTTTTT
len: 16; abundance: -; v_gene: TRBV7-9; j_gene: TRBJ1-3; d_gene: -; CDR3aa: CASSLGADNSGNTIYF; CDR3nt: TGTGCCAGCAGCTTGGGGGCCGACAACTCTGGAAACACCATATATTTT
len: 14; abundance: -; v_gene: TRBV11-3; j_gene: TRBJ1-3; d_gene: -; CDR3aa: CASSLDSSGNTIYF; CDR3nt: TGTGCCAGCAGCTTAGACAGCTCTGGAAACACCATATATTTT
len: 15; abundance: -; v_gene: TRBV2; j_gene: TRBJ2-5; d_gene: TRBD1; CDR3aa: CASSEATGGVKTQYF; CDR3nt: TGTGCCAGCAGTGAAGCGACAGGGGGCGTAAAGACCCAGTACTTC
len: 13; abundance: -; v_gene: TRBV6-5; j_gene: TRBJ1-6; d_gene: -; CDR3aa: CASEEGRNSPLHF; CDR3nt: TGTGCCAGCGAGGAGGGTCGTAATTCACCCCTCCACTTT
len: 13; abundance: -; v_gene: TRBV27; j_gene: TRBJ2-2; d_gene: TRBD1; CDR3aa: CASHRGLAGELFF; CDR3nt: TGTGCCAGCCATAGGGGGCTAGCCGGGGAGCTGTTTTTT
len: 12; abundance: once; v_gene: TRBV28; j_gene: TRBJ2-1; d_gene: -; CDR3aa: CASSSRVNEQFF; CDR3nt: TGTGCCAGCAGCAGCAGGGTTAATGAGCAGTTCTTC
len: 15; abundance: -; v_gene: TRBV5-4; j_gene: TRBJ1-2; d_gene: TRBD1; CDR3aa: CASSFSGKTGYGYTF; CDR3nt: TGTGCCAGCAGCTTTTCGGGAAAGACAGGGTATGGCTACACCTTC